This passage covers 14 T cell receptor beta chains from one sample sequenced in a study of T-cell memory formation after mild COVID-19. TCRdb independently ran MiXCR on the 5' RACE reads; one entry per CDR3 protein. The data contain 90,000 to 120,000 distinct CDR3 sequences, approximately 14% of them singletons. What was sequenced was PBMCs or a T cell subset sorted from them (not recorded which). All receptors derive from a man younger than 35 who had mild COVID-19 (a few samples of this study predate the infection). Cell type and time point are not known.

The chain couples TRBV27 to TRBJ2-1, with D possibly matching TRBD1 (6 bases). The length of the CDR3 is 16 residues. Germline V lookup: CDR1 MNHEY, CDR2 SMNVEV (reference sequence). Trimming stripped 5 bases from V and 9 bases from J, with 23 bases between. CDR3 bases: TGTGCCAGCAGTCCCTCCGGGACCAGGGGCTACGGTGAGCAGTTCTTC. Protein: CASSPSGTRGYGEQFF.

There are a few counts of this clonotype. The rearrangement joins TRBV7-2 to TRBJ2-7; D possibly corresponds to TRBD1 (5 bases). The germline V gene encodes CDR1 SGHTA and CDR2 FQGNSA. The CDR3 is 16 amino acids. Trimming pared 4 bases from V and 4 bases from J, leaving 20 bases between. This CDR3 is CASSSPVTGHYYEQYF. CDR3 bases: TGTGCCAGCAGCTCCCCCGTTACAGGACATTATTACGAGCAGTACTTC.

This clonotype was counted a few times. The CDR3 DNA is TGTGCCAGCAGTGAACTTGGACTAGCGGGAAACGAGCAGTACTTC. This codes for CASSELGLAGNEQYF. The chain employs TRBV6-4 and TRBJ2-7, with 12 bases aligning to TRBD2. Per the germline V gene, CDR1 is MRHNA and CDR2 is SNTAGT. This CDR3 contains 15 residues. The V and J ends lost 3 bases and 5 bases, in that order; junction bases with no gene match: 5.

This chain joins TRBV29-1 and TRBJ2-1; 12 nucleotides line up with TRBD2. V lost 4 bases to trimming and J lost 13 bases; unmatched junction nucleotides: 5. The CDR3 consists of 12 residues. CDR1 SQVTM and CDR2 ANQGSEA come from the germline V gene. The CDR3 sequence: CSVATSGGLQFF. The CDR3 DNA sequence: TGCAGCGTTGCCACTAGCGGGGGGTTACAGTTCTTC.

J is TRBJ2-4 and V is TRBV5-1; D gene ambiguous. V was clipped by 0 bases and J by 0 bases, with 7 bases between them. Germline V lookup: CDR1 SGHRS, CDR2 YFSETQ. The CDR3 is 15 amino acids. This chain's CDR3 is CASSLATIAKNIQYF. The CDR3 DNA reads TGCGCCAGCAGCTTGGCCACCATAGCCAAAAACATTCAGTACTTC.

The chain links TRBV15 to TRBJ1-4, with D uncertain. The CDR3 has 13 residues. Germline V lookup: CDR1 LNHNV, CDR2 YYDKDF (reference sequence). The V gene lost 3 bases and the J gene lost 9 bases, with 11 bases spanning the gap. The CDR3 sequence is CATSSLRGKKLFF. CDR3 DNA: TGTGCCACCAGCAGCCTCCGGGGTAAAAAACTGTTTTTT.

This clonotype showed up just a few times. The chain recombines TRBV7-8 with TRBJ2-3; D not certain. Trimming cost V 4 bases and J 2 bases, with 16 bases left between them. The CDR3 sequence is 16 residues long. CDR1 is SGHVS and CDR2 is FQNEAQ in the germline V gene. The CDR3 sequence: CASSYSLDQNTDTQYF. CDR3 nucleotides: TGTGCCAGCAGCTATTCGCTGGACCAAAACACAGATACGCAGTATTTT.

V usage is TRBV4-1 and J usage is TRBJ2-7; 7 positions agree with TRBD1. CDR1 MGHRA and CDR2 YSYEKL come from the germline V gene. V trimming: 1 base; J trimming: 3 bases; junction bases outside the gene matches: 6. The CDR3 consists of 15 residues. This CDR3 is CASSQAKGADYEQYF. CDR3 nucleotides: TGCGCCAGCAGCCAAGCGAAGGGGGCGGACTACGAGCAGTACTTC.

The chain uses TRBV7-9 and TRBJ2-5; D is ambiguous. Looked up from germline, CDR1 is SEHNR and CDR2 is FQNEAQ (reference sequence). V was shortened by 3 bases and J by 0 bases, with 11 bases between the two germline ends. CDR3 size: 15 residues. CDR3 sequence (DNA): TGTGCCAGCAGCTTGCCCATCGGTCACCAAGAGACCCAGTACTTC. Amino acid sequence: CASSLPIGHQETQYF.

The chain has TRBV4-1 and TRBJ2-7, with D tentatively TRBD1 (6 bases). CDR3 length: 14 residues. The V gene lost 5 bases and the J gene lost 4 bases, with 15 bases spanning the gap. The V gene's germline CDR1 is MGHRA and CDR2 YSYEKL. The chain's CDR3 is CASSSRPGAYEQYF. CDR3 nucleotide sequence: TGCGCCAGCAGCTCCCGCCCAGGGGCGTACGAGCAGTACTTC.

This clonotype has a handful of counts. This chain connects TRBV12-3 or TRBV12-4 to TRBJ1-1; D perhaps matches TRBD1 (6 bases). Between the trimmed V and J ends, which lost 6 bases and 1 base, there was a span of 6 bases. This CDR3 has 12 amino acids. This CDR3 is CASRDRNTEAFF. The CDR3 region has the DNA TGTGCCAGCAGGGACAGGAACACTGAAGCTTTCTTT.

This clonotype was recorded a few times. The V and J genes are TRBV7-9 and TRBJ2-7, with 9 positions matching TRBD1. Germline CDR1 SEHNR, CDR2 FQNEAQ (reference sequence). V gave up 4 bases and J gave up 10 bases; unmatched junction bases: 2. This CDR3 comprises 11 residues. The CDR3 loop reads CASSWDRVQYF. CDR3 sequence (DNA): TGTGCCAGCAGCTGGGACAGGGTCCAGTACTTC.

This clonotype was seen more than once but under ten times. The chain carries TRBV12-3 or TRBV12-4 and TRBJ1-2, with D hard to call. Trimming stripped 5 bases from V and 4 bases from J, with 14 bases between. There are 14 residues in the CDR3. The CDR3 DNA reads TGTGCCAGCAGTCCAGAGTCGGACGGCTATGGCTACACCTTC. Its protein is CASSPESDGYGYTF.

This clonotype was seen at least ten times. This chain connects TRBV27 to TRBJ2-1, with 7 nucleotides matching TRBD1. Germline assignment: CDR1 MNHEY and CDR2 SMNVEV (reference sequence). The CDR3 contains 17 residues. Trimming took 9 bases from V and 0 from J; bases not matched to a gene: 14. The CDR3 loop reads CARPPGQIYSSYNEQFF. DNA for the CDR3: TGTGCCAGACCGCCGGGACAGATTTATAGCTCCTACAATGAGCAGTTCTTC.